What follows are 14 T cell receptor beta chains derived from one specimen sequenced in a study of OX40 agonist ivuxolimab in advanced cancers. Generated by immunoSEQ multiplex PCR, the TCRdb table keeps only in-frame clones and is missing some. Of roughly 70,000 clones listed, approximately 90% are singletons. The specimen was CD4+ or CD8+ T cells sorted from blood, collected in a trial of the OX40 agonist ivuxolimab. These TCRs come from an adult with an advanced solid tumor such as melanoma, head and neck, liver or kidney cancer.

The V call is TRBV11-1, the J call TRBJ2-5, with D perhaps given as TRBD1 or TRBD2 (5 bases each). The CDR3 spans 13 residues. The germline V gene encodes CDR1 SGHAT and CDR2 FQDESV (reference sequence). Between the trimmed V and J ends, which lost 3 bases and 5 bases, there was a span of 10 bases. CDR3: CASSFGARETQYF. The CDR3, as DNA: TGTGCCAGCAGCTTCGGGGCGCGGGAGACCCAGTACTTC.

This chain uses TRBV19 with TRBJ2-2, with 8 bases lining up with TRBD1. CDR3 length: 14 amino acids. CDR1 and CDR2 (germline): LNHDA, SQIVND (reference sequence). Unmatched junction bases numbered 3, after V lost 6 bases and J lost 3 bases. CDR3 bases: TGTGCCAGTAGGTCGACAGGGGACACCGGGGAGCTGTTTTTT. Encoded protein: CASRSTGDTGELFF.

There are a few counts of this clone. The chain has TRBV19 and TRBJ1-2, with TRBD1 as a possible D gene (5 bases). Trimming stripped 1 base from V and 5 bases from J, with 14 bases between. From germline, CDR1 is LNHDA and CDR2 SQIVND (reference sequence). This CDR3 spans 15 amino acids. The CDR3: CASSIVAPGRYGYTF. The CDR3 DNA reads TGTGCCAGTAGTATAGTGGCCCCAGGGAGGTATGGCTACACCTTC.

The gene calls are TRBV6-1 and TRBJ2-1; 9 bases are shared with TRBD2. The germline CDR1 and CDR2 sequences are MNHNS and SASEGT. The CDR3 covers 15 residues. Trimming removed 4 bases from V and 3 bases from J; junction bases left unmatched: 4. In nucleotides, the CDR3 is TGTGCCAGCAGTGTCACTAGCGGGTTCTACAATGAGCAGTTCTTC. Translating it yields CASSVTSGFYNEQFF.

This sequence joins TRBV12-2 and TRBJ2-7; no DNA check was done on the table's D call, TRBD2. TRBV12-2 represents a pseudogene. The CDR3 spans 16 residues. The CDR3 DNA reads as TGTGCAAGTCGCTTTCCGGAGCGGGACGAAGGCTACGAGCAGTACTTC. It specifies CASRFPERDEGYEQYF.

The V call is TRBV5-1, the J call TRBJ2-1; 7 positions agree with TRBD1. The germline gives CDR1 SGHRS, CDR2 YFSETQ. The CDR3 length is 15 residues. J lost 5 bases, V lost 3 bases, and 8 bases had no gene match. DNA for the CDR3: TGCGCCAGCAGCTCCCGGGACAGACAAAACAATGAGCAGTTCTTC. Amino acids: CASSSRDRQNNEQFF.

The chain combines TRBV5-1 with TRBJ2-1, with TRBD2 matching over 9 bases. The germline gives CDR1 SGHRS, CDR2 YFSETQ. This CDR3 comprises 15 residues. The ends lost 4 bases at V and 6 bases at J; junction bases unmatched: 8. CDR3 sequence (DNA): TGCGCCAGCAGCATAGTAGCGGGGGCAGGCAATGAGCAGTTCTTC. Encoded protein: CASSIVAGAGNEQFF.

J is TRBJ1-1 and V is TRBV5-1, with D possibly being TRBD1 (6 bases). The CDR3 totals 19 residues. Germline V gives CDR1 SGHRS, CDR2 YFSETQ. V lost 0 bases to trimming and J lost 1 base, with 22 bases between them. The CDR3 coding sequence is TGCGCCAGCAGCTTGGGGCGGGGCAGGGGCGATAACTCGAACACTGAAGCTTTCTTT. Residues: CASSLGRGRGDNSNTEAFF.

The chain links TRBV28 to TRBJ2-5; the D gene is possibly TRBD1 (5 bases). Trimming removed 8 bases from V and 7 bases from J, with 20 bases in between. The length of the CDR3 is 14 residues. The germline gives CDR1 MDHEN, CDR2 SYDVKM. The CDR3: CASAKSQGQRTQYF. In DNA form, the CDR3 reads TGTGCCAGCGCGAAAAGCCAGGGCCAGAGGACCCAGTACTTC.

J is TRBJ1-5 and V is TRBV5-8; 7 nucleotides agree with TRBD1. CDR3 length: 15 residues. The V gene end was trimmed by 5 bases and the J gene end by 2 bases; junction bases not matched to a gene: 7. Germline lookup yields CDR1 SGHTS and CDR2 YDEGEE. In DNA, the CDR3 is TGTGCCAGCAGTCCACAGGGGATGGGCAATCAGCCCCAGCATTTT. It translates to CASSPQGMGNQPQHF.

This clone was picked up one time. The CDR3 spells CASSEARFTEAFF. DNA for the CDR3: TGTGCCAGCAGTGAAGCGCGGTTCACTGAAGCTTTCTTT. The chain joins TRBV6-1 to TRBJ1-1; D remains ambiguous. V lost 0 bases to trimming and J lost 4 bases, with 6 bases between them. CDR3 size: 13 residues. Germline CDR1 and CDR2: MNHNS and SASEGT.

V gene TRBV11-2 combines with J gene TRBJ2-2; D is unresolved. There are 17 residues in the CDR3. CDR1 and CDR2 (germline): SGHAT, FQNNGV. Trimming shortened V by 6 bases and J by 0 bases, and 17 bases separated the two germline ends. The CDR3 loop is CASRRTAAEANTGELFF. The CDR3 nucleotides read TGTGCCAGCAGACGAACCGCGGCGGAAGCGAACACCGGGGAGCTGTTTTTT.

The chain uses TRBV6-1 and TRBJ2-7; 11 bases align to TRBD2. The CDR3 covers 14 residues. The V and J ends lost 10 bases and 3 bases, in that order; junction bases with no gene match: 8. The V gene's germline CDR1 is MNHNS and CDR2 SASEGT. For the CDR3, the DNA is TGTGCCATCGGGACTAGCGGAACCGTCTACGAGCAGTACTTC. Translated: CAIGTSGTVYEQYF.

This clone was seen just once. The rearrangement uses TRBV11-2 and TRBJ2-2; TRBD1 might be the D (5 bases). Deletions cut 2 bases from V and 9 bases from J, with 13 bases between. CDR3 length: 14 residues. CDR1 and CDR2 from the germline V gene are SGHAT and FQNNGV. The CDR3 loop reads CASSLRTRGRELFF. DNA of the CDR3: TGTGCCAGCAGCTTAAGGACAAGGGGCCGGGAGCTGTTTTTT.